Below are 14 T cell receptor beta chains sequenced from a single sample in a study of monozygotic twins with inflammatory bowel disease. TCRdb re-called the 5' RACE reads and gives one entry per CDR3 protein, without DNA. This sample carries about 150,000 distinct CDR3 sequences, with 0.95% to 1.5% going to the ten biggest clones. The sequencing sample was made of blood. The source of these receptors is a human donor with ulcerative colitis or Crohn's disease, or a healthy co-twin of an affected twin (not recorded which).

The chain's CDR3 is CASIVAAHGELFF. The V and J genes are TRBV7-7 and TRBJ2-2; the TCRdb D gene call, TRBD2, has no DNA to confirm it. This CDR3 is built from 13 residues. Germline V gene sequence: CDR1 SSHAT, CDR2 FNYEAQ (reference sequence).

CDR3: CASSLFSRTVGGYTF. This chain connects TRBV27 to TRBJ1-2; TCRdb's assignment of TRBD1 cannot be checked, as there is no DNA. The CDR3 totals 15 residues. Germline CDR1 is MNHEY and CDR2 is SMNVEV (reference sequence).

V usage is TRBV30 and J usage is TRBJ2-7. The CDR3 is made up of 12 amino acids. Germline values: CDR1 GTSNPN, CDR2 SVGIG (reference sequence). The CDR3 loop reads CAWSGLLYEQYF.

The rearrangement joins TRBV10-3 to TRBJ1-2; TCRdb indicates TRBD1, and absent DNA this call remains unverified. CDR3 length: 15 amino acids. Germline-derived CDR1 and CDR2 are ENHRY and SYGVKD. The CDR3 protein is CAISEEKGINYGYTF.

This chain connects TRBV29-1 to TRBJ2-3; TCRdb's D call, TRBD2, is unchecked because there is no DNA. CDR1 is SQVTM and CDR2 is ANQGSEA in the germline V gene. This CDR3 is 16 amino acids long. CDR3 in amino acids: CSVEDRREGRTDTQYF.

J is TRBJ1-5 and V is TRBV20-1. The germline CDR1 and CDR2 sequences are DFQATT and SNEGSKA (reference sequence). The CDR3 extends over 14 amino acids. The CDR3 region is CSARPSGVRQPQHF.

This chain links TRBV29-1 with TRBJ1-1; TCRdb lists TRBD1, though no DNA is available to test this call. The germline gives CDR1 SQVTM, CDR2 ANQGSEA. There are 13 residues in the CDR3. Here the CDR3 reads CSVELGVGTEALF. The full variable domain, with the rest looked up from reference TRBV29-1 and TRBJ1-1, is SAVISQKPSRDICQRGTSLTIQCQVDSQVTMMFWYRQQPGQSLTLIATANQGSEATYESGFVIDKFPISRPNLTFSTLTVSNMSPEDSSIYLCSVELGVGTEALFGQGTRLTVV.

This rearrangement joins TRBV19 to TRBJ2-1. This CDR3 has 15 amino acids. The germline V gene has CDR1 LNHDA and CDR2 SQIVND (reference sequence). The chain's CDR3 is CASKLLLSSYNEQFF.

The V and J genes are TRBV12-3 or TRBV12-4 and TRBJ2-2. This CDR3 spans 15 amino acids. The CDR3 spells CASSLETLNTGELFF.

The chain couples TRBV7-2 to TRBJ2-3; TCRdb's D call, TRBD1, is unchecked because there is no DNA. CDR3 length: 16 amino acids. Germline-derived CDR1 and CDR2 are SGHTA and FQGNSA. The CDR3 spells CASSTSRGVGTDTQYF.

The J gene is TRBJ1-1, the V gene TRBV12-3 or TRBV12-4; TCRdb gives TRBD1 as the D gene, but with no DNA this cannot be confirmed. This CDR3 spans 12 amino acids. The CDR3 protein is CASSSPLIKAFF.

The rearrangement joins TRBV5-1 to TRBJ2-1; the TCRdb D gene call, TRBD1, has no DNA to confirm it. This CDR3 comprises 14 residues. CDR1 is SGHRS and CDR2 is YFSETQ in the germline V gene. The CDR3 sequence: CASSNYRVLDEQFF.

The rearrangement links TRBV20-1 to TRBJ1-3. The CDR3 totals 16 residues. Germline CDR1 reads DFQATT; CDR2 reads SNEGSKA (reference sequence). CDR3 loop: CSGVSIEGLPGNTIYF.

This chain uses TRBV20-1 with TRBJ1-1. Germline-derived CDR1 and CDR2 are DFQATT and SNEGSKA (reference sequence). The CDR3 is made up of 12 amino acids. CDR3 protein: CSSYSKNTEAFF.